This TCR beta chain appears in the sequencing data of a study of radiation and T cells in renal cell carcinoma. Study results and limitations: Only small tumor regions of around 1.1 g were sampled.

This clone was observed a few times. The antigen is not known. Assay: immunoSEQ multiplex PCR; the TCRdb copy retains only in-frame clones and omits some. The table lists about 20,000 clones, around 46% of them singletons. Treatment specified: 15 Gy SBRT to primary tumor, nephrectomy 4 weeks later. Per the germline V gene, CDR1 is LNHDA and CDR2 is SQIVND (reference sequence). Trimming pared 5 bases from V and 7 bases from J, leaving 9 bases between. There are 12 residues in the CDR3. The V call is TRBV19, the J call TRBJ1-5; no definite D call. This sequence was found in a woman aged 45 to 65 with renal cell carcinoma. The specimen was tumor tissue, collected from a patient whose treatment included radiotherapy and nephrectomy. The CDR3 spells CASSARGQPQHF. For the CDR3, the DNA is TGTGCCAGTAGTGCCCGAGGACAGCCCCAGCATTTT.